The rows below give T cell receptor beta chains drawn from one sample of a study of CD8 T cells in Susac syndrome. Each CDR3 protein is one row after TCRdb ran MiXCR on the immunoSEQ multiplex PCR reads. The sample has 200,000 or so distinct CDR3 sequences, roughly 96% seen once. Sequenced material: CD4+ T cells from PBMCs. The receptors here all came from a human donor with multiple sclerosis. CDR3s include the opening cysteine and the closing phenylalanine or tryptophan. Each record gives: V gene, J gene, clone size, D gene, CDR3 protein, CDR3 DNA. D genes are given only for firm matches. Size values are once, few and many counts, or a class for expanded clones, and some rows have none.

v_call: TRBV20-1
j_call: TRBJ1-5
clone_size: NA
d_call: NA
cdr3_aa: CSARDGHKGQPQHF
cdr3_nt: TGCAGTGCTAGAGATGGGCATAAAGGACAGCCCCAGCATTTT

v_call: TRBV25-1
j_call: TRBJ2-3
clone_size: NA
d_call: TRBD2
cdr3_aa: CASSESRRGGFSDTQYF
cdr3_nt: TGTGCCAGCAGCGAATCCCGGCGGGGGGGATTTTCAGATACGCAGTATTTT

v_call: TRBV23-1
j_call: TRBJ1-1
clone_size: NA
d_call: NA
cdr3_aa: CASSRDSLNTEAFF
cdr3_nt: TGCGCCAGCAGTCGAGACAGCCTTAACACTGAAGCTTTCTTT

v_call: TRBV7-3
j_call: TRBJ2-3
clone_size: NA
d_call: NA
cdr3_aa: CASSLGDLTDTQYF
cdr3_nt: TGTGCCAGCAGCTTGGGGGATCTCACAGATACGCAGTATTTT

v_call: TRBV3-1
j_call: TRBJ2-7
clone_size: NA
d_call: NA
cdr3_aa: CASSLRGRTALNEQYF
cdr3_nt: TGTGCCAGCAGCCTACGAGGAAGGACAGCTCTCAACGAGCAGTACTTC

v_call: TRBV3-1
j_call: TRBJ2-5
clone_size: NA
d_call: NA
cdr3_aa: CASSQVRLDLKTQYF
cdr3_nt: TGTGCCAGCAGCCAAGTGAGGCTCGATTTAAAGACCCAGTACTTC

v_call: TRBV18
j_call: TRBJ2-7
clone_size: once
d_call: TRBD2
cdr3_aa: CASSQTSGRFYEQYF
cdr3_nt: TGTGCCAGCTCACAAACTAGCGGGAGGTTCTACGAGCAGTACTTC

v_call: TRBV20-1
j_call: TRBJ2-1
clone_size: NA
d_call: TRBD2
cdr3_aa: CSATLTLADNEQFF
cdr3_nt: TGCAGTGCTACCCTAACCCTAGCGGACAATGAGCAGTTCTTC

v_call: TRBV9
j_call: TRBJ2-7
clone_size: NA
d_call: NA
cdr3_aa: CASSVGPGGEQYF
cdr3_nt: TGTGCCAGCAGCGTAGGACCGGGTGGAGAGCAGTACTTC

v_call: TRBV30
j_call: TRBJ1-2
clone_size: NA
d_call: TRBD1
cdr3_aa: CAWSHTPGQGYYGYTF
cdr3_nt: TGTGCCTGGAGTCACACTCCGGGACAGGGATACTATGGCTACACCTTC

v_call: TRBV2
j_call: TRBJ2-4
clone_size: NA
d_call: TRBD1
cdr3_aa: CARQGADIQYF
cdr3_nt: TGTGCCAGACAGGGGGCGGACATTCAGTACTTC

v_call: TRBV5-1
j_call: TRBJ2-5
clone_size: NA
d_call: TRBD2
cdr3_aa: CASSHSGGASEGLDF
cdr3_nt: TGCGCCAGCAGCCATAGCGGGGGGGCGTCTGAGGGTTTGGACTTC

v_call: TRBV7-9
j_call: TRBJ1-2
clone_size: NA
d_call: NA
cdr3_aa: CASSSSGRGGYTF
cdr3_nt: TGTGCCAGCAGCTCCTCAGGAAGGGGTGGCTACACCTTC

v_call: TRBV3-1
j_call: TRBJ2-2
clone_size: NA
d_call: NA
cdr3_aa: CASRQGPNTGELFF
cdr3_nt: TGTGCCAGCAGGCAGGGGCCTAACACCGGGGAGCTGTTTTTT

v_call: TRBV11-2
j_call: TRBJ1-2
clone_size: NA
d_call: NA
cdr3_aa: CASSLDPPESMGYTF
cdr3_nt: TGTGCCAGCAGCTTAGATCCCCCGGAGAGTATGGGCTACACCTTC

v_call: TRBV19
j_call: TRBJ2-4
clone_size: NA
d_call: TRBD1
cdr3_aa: CASSIVTGTDIQYF
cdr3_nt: TGTGCCAGTAGTATCGTGACAGGGACGGACATTCAGTACTTC

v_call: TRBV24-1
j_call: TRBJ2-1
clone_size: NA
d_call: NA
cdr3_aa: CATSGLGAGENEQFF
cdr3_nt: TGTGCCACCAGTGGCCTGGGCGCAGGGGAAAATGAGCAGTTCTTC